This TCR beta chain was sequenced for a study of identical twins. The CDR3 runs 10 residues. Regarding this clonotype: One end of the junction fails to match germline, which may point to a read error.

One entry per CDR3 protein, called by TCRdb with MiXCR from the 5' RACE reads. The table has just under 650,000 distinct CDR3 sequences, less than 9% seen once. The same data also went into a second study, on yellow fever vaccine responses in identical twins.

The sequence was obtained from a woman in her late teens or twenties in good health. Material: PBMCs. The J gene is TRBJ1-1, the V gene TRBV12-3 or TRBV12-4; possibly TRBD1 for D (5 bases). The CDR3 region is CASLGGEAFF. DNA for the CDR3: TGCGCCAGCTTGGGGGGGGAAGCTTTCTTT.